This TCR beta chain was found in a study of T cell responses to AZD1222 COVID-19 vaccine. Regarding the study as a whole: Spike-specific TCR breadth and depth went up after people got two AZD1222 doses. Repertoire collection took place solely once the T cell response had peaked. Close to half of all spike-specific TCRs reportedly target regions of the variants that are unmutated. The donors showed a predominance of white British ancestry and of females, with possible underestimation of clonal diversity.

Measured with immunoSEQ multiplex PCR; TCRdb has only the in-frame clones, and not every one. This sample carries about 120,000 clones, roughly nine tenths of them seen once, and the ten largest clones take around 3%. To note about this clone: Its antigen is not known.

V lost 1 base, J lost 3 bases, and 12 bases lay in between. This CDR3 has 14 amino acids. The V gene's germline CDR1 is GTSNPN and CDR2 SVGIG (reference sequence). The J gene is TRBJ1-1, the V gene TRBV30; D remains ambiguous. This TCR was sampled from an adult who received the AZD1222 COVID-19 vaccine. The specimen was peripheral blood, collected 28 days after the second AZD1222 dose. CDR3 in amino acids: CAWSGATSHTEAFF. In DNA form, the CDR3 reads TGTGCCTGGAGTGGGGCGACGTCTCACACTGAAGCTTTCTTT.